This T cell receptor (beta chain) appears in the sequencing data of a study of CD8 T cells in ankylosing spondylitis (dated by TCRdb to the late 2010s). For the study in its entirety: The study set out to find disease-linked TCR variants by profiling T cell receptor beta repertoires in ankylosing spondylitis patients and healthy donors. The full study cohort was made up of 25 ankylosing spondylitis patients and 108 healthy donors. Samples of peripheral blood were taken, and for ankylosing spondylitis patients, synovial fluid was collected as well.

Turning to this clonotype: Its antigen target is currently unknown. Qualities for individual bases were not recorded, and no much larger clone is one base off.

CDR3 length: 14 amino acids, cysteine to phenylalanine. Just the 42-base CDR3 DNA is kept, in frame starting at base 1. CDR1 is given as SGHRS and CDR2 as YFSETQ, both from the germline V gene. Ends trimmed: V by 3 bases, J by 2 bases; bases unmatched to a gene: 2. The reads were generated on an Illumina HiSeq 2500. TCR beta libraries were prepared by quantitative 5'-RACE with molecular barcodes. The study's own analysis went as follows. Disease-linked TCR variants were identified with a new computational method built on a probabilistic model of VDJ rearrangement. In-frame beta chains were kept once TCRdb had trimmed the public reads at Q25 with fastp and called clones with MiXCR. Rows matching on CDR3 protein sequence are summarized as one entry with the most common DNA and genes. The authors' filters were not applied to this entry. In this sample the table shows under 300,000 distinct CDR3 sequences, less than 10% of which occur a single time. The ten largest make up approximately 6.2% of the sample.

Overall study results and their limits: Some TCR beta motif variants had previously been reported in synovial fluid and blood of reactive arthritis patients, which suggested common disease-initiation mechanisms. Blood from ankylosing spondylitis patients appeared to be characterized by a TCR beta motif composed of eight highly homologous amino acid variants. The disease-linked clones showed a CD8+ phenotype and occurred at relatively low frequencies in peripheral blood. The disease-linked clones were reported as significantly enriched in matched synovial fluid samples from ankylosing spondylitis patients.

The clonotype was recovered from a male donor with ankylosing spondylitis or in good health (not recorded which). Sequencing was performed on blood, either unsorted or a sorted T cell fraction (not recorded which). The V and J segments used are TRBV5-1 and TRBJ1-1, and TRBD1 aligns with 9 junction nucleotides. Read as DNA, the sequence is TGCGCCAGCAGCTCTACAGGGGGCAACACTGAAGCTTTCTTT. Its protein reads: CASSSTGGNTEAFF.